A single sample gave rise to the 11 T cell receptor beta chains below, sequenced in a study of cytomegalovirus exposure and HLA in healthy donors. Sequencing was performed with immunoSEQ multiplex PCR; in TCRdb, only in-frame clones are kept and a portion is missing. The sample has about 140,000 clones, 84% seen once. The sequenced material came from PBMCs. These receptor sequences come from a woman aged 25 to 39 in good health and CMV-seronegative.

This clone was picked up one time. CDR3 nucleotide sequence: TGTGCCAGCAGTTTCGACGGAGGGAGAGGAGAGACCCAGTACTTC. The encoded protein is CASSFDGGRGETQYF. The rearrangement uses TRBV27 and TRBJ2-5; a possible D gene is TRBD2 (6 bases). Germline assignment: CDR1 MNHEY and CDR2 SMNVEV (reference sequence). CDR3 length: 15 residues. Trimming cost V 3 bases and J 4 bases, with 15 bases left between them.

The chain combines TRBV2 with TRBJ1-1; 8 bases match TRBD1. The V segment lost 8 bases and the J segment 4 bases; nucleotides outside the gene matches: 12. Germline V gene sequence: CDR1 SNHLY, CDR2 FYNNEI. The CDR3 covers 15 residues. DNA of the CDR3: TGTGCCAGCTTACAGACCCAACAGGGGGGCACTGAAGCTTTCTTT. Its protein is CASLQTQQGGTEAFF.

This rearrangement joins TRBV28 to TRBJ2-7; D uncertain. The V and J ends lost 6 bases and 0 bases respectively, with 15 bases between them. The CDR3 has 15 amino acids. Germline V lookup: CDR1 MDHEN, CDR2 SYDVKM. DNA for the CDR3: TGTGCCAGCAGCCCTCTTTCCATTAGCTCCTACGAGCAGTACTTC. Translation gives CASSPLSISSYEQYF. Full variable domain (rest looked up from reference TRBV28 and TRBJ2-7): DVKVTQSSRYLVKRTGEKVFLECVQDMDHENMFWYRQDPGLGLRLIYFSYDVKMKEKGDIPEGYSVSREKKERFSLILESASTNQTSMYLCASSPLSISSYEQYFGPGTRLTVT.

The chain joins TRBV28 to TRBJ2-3; perhaps TRBD2 as D (5 bases). Trimming took off 8 bases at V and 0 bases at J, with 18 bases between the two ends. Germline CDR1 MDHEN, CDR2 SYDVKM. The CDR3 runs to 16 residues. The CDR3 region has the DNA TGTGCCAGCGGCCTTAGCGCTCCCCCTAGCACAGATACGCAGTATTTT. This translates into CASGLSAPPSTDTQYF.

The chain has TRBV4-3 and TRBJ2-5, with 14 bases matching TRBD2. The V gene's germline CDR1 is LGHNA and CDR2 YSLEER. The CDR3 is 16 residues long. Losses at the gene ends were 1 base for V and 7 bases for J; bases not matched to a gene: 5. The DNA of the CDR3 is TGCGCCAGCAGCCAAGGACTAGCGGGGGGGCGGGGGACCCAGTACTTC. As protein: CASSQGLAGGRGTQYF.

V is TRBV9 and J is TRBJ1-4; D is undetermined. The CDR3 runs to 15 residues. V shed 0 bases and J shed 2 bases, with 8 bases lying between them. Germline V CDR1 and CDR2: SGDLS, YYNGEE. Written as DNA, the CDR3 is TGTGCCAGCAGCGTAGATATTAATACTAATGAAAAACTGTTTTTT. It translates to CASSVDINTNEKLFF.

The CDR3 sequence: CASSFLSARGARNGYTF. CDR3 coding DNA: TGTGCCAGCAGCTTTTTGTCTGCGCGGGGCGCGAGGAATGGCTACACCTTC. This chain joins TRBV5-6 and TRBJ1-2, with D possibly matching TRBD1 (5 bases). CDR1 and CDR2 from the germline V gene are SGHDT and YYEEEE. The V end lost 2 bases, the J end lost 6 bases, and 23 bases lay between the germline ends. The CDR3 consists of 17 residues.

The gene calls are TRBV5-1 and TRBJ2-7; D might be TRBD2 (5 bases). The CDR3 totals 14 residues. V lost 6 bases and J 2 bases, leaving 15 bases between the germline ends. Per germline, CDR1 SGHRS and CDR2 YFSETQ. The CDR3 nucleotides are TGCGCCAGCAACCACGACCTCGGGGCCTACGAGCAGTACTTC. It yields the protein CASNHDLGAYEQYF.

This sequence joins TRBV10-3 and TRBJ2-2; no clear D. Germline-derived CDR1 and CDR2 are ENHRY and SYGVKD. There are 16 residues in the CDR3. Trimming took off 6 bases at V and 0 bases at J, with 14 bases between the two ends. CDR3 in amino acids: CAIRQSGLPNTGELFF. The CDR3 DNA is TGTGCCATCAGGCAGTCCGGGTTACCGAACACCGGGGAGCTGTTTTTT.

CDR3 sequence: CASSPGLAGFGNNEQFF. For the CDR3, the DNA is TGTGCCAGCAGTCCGGGACTAGCGGGGTTCGGGAACAATGAGCAGTTCTTC. The chain uses TRBV27 and TRBJ2-1, with TRBD2 matching 13 bases. CDR3 length equals 17 residues. CDR1 is MNHEY, CDR2 SMNVEV, per germline (reference sequence). Trimming removed 5 bases from V and 5 bases from J; junction bases left unmatched: 9.

This sequence joins TRBV5-6 and TRBJ1-4; D might be TRBD1 (6 bases). CDR3 length: 13 amino acids. V was pared by 0 bases and J by 7 bases, with 7 bases between. Germline V lookup: CDR1 SGHDT, CDR2 YYEEEE. The CDR3 DNA reads TGTGCCAGCAGCTTGGGGGGGCTTGAAAAACTGTTTTTT. Residues: CASSLGGLEKLFF.